The sequence of this T cell receptor beta chain was determined in a study of OX40 agonist ivuxolimab in advanced cancers. The protocol was immunoSEQ multiplex PCR, while the TCRdb copy is restricted to in-frame clones and leaves out a portion. Altogether about 27,000 clones are present, 88% being singletons, with the ten largest covering under 25%. Exclusion of a patient followed from autoimmune disease history or systemic immunosuppression. Study results and caveats: Which antigen the expanded peripheral T cells recognized is unknown.

CDR1 SGDLS and CDR2 YYNGEE come from the germline V gene. The CDR3 length is 14 residues. The germline V and J ends were trimmed by 3 bases and 4 bases, with 10 bases remaining between them. Remarks on this clone: Its antigen remains unidentified.

The gene calls are TRBV9 and TRBJ2-2; D not certain. The specimen comprised CD4+ or CD8+ T cells sorted from blood, sampled in a trial of the OX40 agonist ivuxolimab. The receptor was isolated from an adult with an advanced solid tumor such as melanoma, head and neck, liver or kidney cancer. The CDR3 nucleotides read TGTGCCAGCAGCGCAGGATGGGCCACCGGGGAGCTGTTTTTT. The encoded protein is CASSAGWATGELFF.